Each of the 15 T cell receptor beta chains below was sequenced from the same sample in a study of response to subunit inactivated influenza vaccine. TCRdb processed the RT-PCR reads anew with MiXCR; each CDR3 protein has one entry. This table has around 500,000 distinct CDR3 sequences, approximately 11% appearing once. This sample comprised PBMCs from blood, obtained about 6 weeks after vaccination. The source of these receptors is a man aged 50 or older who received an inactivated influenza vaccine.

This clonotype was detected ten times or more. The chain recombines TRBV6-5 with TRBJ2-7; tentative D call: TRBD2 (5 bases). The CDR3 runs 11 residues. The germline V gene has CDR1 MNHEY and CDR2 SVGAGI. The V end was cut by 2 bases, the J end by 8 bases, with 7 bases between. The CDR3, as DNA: TGTGCCAGCAGTTACAGGGAGAAGCAGTACTTC. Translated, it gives CASSYREKQYF.

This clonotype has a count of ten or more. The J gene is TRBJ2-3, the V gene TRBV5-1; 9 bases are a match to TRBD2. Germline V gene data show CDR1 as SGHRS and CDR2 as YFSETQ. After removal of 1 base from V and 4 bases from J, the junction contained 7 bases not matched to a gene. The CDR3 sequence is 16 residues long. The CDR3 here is CASSLLKLAGPDTQYF. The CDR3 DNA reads TGCGCCAGCAGCTTGCTTAAACTAGCGGGCCCAGATACGCAGTATTTT.

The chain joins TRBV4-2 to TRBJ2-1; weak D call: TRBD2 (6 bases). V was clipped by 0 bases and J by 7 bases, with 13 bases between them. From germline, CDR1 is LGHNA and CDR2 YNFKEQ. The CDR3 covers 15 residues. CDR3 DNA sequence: TGTGCCAGCAGCCAAGAGCGGGAAGGTGGTAATGAGCAGTTCTTC. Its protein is CASSQEREGGNEQFF.

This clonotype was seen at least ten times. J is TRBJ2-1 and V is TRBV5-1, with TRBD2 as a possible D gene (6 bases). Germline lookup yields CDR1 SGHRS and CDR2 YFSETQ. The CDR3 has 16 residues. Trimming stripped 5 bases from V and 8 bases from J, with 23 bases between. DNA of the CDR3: TGCGCCAGCAGGCAAGACTTCGGGGGACCGGGCTATGAGCAGTTCTTC. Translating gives CASRQDFGGPGYEQFF.

CDR3: CASSPETWRDNSPLHF. DNA for the CDR3: TGTGCCAGCAGCCCGGAGACCTGGCGGGACAATTCACCCCTCCACTTT. The V call is TRBV7-6, the J call TRBJ1-6, with D perhaps TRBD1 (5 bases). Trimming pared 5 bases from V and 7 bases from J, leaving 18 bases between. The CDR3 has 16 amino acids. The germline CDR1 and CDR2 sequences are SGHVS and FNYEAQ.

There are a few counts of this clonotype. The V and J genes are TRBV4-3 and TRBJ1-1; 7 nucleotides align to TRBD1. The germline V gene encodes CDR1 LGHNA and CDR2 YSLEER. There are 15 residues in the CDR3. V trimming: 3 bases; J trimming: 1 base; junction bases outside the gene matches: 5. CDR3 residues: CASSQWEGANTEAFF. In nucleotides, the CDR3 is TGCGCCAGCAGCCAGTGGGAGGGGGCGAACACTGAAGCTTTCTTT.

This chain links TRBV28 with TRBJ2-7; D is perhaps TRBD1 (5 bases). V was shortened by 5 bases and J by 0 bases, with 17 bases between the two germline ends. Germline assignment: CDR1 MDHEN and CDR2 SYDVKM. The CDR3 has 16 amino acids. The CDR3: CASSPGTWGYSYEQYF. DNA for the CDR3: TGTGCCAGCAGTCCTGGTACGTGGGGCTACTCCTACGAGCAGTACTTC.

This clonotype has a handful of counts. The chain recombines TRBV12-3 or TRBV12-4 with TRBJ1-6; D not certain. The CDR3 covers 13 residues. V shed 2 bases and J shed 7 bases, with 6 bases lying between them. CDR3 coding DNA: TGTGCCAGCAGTTTAACCCTGAATTCACCCCTCCACTTT. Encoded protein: CASSLTLNSPLHF.

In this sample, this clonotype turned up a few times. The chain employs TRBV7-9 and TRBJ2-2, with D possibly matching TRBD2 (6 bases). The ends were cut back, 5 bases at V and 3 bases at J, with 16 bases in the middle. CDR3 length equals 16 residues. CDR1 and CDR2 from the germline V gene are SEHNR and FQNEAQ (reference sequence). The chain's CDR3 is CASSGIRDLDTGELFF. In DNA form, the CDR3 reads TGTGCCAGCAGCGGTATTCGGGACTTGGACACCGGGGAGCTGTTTTTT.

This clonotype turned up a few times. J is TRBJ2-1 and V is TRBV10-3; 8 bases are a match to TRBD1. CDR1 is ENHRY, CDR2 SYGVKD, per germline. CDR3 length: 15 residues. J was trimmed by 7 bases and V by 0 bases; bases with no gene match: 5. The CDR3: CAISESGQGTNEQFF. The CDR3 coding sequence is TGTGCCATCAGTGAGTCCGGACAGGGAACGAATGAGCAGTTCTTC.

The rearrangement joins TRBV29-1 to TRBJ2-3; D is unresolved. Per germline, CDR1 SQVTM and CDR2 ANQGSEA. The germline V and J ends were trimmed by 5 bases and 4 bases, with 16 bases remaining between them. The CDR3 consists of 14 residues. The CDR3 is CSVNPPEWADTQYF. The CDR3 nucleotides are TGCAGCGTTAATCCTCCCGAGTGGGCAGATACGCAGTATTTT.

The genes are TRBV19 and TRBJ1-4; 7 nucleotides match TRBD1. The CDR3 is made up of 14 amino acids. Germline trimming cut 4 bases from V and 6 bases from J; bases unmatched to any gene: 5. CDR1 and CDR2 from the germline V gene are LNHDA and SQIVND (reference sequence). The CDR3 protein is CASSTQGPHEKLFF. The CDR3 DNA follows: TGTGCCAGTAGTACACAGGGGCCTCATGAAAAACTGTTTTTT.

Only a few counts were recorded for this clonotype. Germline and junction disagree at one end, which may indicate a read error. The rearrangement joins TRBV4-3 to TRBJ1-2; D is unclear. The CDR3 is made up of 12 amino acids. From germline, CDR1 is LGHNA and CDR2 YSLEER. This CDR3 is CASSQDWTTVAF. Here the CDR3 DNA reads TGCGCCAGCAGCCAAGATTGGACTACAGTTGCCTTC.

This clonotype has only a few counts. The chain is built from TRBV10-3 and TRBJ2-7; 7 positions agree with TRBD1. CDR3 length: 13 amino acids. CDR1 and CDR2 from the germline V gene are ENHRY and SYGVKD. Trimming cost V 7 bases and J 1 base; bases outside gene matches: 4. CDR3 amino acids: CAIKWDSSYEQYF. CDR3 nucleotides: TGTGCCATCAAATGGGACAGTTCCTACGAGCAGTACTTC.

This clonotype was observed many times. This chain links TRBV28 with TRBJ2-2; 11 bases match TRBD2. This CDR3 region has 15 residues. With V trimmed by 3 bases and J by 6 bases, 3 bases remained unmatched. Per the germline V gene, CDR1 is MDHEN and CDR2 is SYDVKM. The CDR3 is CASSFSGGASGELFF. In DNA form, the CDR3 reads TGTGCCAGCAGTTTTAGCGGGGGGGCCTCCGGGGAGCTGTTTTTT.